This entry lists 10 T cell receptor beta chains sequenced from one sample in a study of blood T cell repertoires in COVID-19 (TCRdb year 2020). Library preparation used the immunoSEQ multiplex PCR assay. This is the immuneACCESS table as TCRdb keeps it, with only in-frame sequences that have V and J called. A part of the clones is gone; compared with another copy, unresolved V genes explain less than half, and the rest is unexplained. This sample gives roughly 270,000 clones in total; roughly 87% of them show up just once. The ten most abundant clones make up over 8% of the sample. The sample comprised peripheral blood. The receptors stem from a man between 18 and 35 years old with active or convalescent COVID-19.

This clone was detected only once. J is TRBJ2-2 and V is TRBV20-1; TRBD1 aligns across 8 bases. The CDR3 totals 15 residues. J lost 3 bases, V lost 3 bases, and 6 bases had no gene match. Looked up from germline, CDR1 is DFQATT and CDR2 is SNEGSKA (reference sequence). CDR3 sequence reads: CSASTQGADTGELFF. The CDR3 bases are TGCAGTGCTAGTACCCAGGGGGCCGACACCGGGGAGCTGTTTTTT.

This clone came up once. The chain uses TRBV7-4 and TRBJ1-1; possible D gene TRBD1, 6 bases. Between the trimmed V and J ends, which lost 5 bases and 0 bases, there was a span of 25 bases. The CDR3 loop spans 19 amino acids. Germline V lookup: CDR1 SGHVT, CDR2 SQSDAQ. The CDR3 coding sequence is TGTGCCAGCAGCCCCACCACAGAGGGGGACGGGGAGATGAACACTGAAGCTTTCTTT. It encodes CASSPTTEGDGEMNTEAFF.

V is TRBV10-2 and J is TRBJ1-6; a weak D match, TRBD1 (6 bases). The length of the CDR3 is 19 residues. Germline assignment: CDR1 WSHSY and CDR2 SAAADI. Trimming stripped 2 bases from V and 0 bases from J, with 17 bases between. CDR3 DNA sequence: TGCGCCAGCAGTGAGACGAGGACAGCCTCGGGCTCCTATAATTCACCCCTCCACTTT. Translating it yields CASSETRTASGSYNSPLHF.

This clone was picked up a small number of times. CDR3 amino acids: CASSIDRGNTIYF. The CDR3 region has the DNA TGTGCCAGCAGCATCGACAGGGGAAACACCATATATTTT. The J gene is TRBJ1-3, the V gene TRBV6-5; tentative D call: TRBD1 (6 bases). The V and J ends lost 6 bases and 4 bases respectively, with 10 bases between them. CDR1 is MNHEY, CDR2 SVGAGI, per germline. CDR3 size: 13 residues.

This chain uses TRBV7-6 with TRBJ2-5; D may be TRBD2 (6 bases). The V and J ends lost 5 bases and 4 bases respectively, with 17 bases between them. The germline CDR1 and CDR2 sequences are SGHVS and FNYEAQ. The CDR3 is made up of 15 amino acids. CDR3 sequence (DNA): TGTGCCAGCAGCCCTGATGCCGGGGGATTAGAGACCCAGTACTTC. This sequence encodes CASSPDAGGLETQYF.

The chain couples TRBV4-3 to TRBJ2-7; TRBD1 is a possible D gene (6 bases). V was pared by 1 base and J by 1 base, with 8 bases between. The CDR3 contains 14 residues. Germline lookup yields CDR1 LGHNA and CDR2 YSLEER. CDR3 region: CASSQGQDSYEQYF. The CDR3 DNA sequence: TGCGCCAGCAGCCAAGGACAGGATTCCTACGAGCAGTACTTC.

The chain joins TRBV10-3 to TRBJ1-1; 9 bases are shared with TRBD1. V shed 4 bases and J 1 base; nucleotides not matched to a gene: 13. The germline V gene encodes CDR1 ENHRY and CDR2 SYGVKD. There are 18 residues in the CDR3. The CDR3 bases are TGTGCCATCAGTGCCCATGTGAACGACAGGGGGGCGAACACTGAAGCTTTCTTT. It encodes CAISAHVNDRGANTEAFF.

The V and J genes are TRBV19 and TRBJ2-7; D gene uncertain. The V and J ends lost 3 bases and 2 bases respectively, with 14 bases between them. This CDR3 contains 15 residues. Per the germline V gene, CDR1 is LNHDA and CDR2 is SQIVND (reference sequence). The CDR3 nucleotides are TGTGCCAGTAGTATTGGGCCAGGATTAGCCTACGAGCAGTACTTC. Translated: CASSIGPGLAYEQYF.

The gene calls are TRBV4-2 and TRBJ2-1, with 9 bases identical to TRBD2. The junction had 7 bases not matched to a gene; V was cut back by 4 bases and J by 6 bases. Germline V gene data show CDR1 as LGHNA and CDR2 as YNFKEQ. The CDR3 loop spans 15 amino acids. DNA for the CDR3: TGTGCCAGCAGCCCTCAGCGGGGGGCTTTCAATGAGCAGTTCTTC. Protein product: CASSPQRGAFNEQFF.

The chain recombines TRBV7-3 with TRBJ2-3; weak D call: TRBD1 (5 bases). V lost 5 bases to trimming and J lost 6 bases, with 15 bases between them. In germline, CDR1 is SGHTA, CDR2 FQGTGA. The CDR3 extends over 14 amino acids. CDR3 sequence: CASSISGIFDTQYF. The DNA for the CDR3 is TGTGCCAGCAGCATATCAGGGATTTTTGATACGCAGTATTTT.